These 15 T cell receptor beta chains share one sample of origin, sequenced in a study of early T cells in non-severe SARS-CoV-2 infection. TCRdb reanalysed the 5' RACE reads using MiXCR and keeps one entry per CDR3 protein. Found here are tens of thousands of distinct CDR3 sequences, over 11% of them singletons; the top ten hold roughly 3%. The material sequenced was whole blood. The receptors here all came from an adult who was a healthcare worker with PCR-confirmed SARS-CoV-2 infection or an uninfected control (not recorded which).

The rearrangement joins TRBV7-8 to TRBJ2-3; D gene uncertain. Germline loops: CDR1 SGHVS, CDR2 FQNEAQ. This CDR3 spans 14 amino acids. Trimming took 5 bases from V and 2 from J, leaving 11 bases between them. The CDR3 spells CASSPSSNTDTQYF. For the CDR3, the DNA is TGTGCCAGCAGCCCCTCGAGCAACACAGATACGCAGTATTTT.

In regard to this clonotype: The germline gene is not matched at one end of the junction; a read error may be the cause. The rearrangement joins TRBV27 to TRBJ1-3; D is possibly TRBD1 (6 bases). The CDR3 is 13 amino acids. Germline CDR1 is MNHEY and CDR2 is SMNVEV (reference sequence). CDR3 amino acids: CASGQFSGNTIYF. DNA of the CDR3: TGCGCCAGCGGACAGTTTTCTGGAAACACCATATATTTT.

V usage is TRBV6-1 and J usage is TRBJ1-5, with D perhaps TRBD1 (5 bases). This CDR3 has 13 residues. The V end was cut by 10 bases, the J end by 9 bases, with 19 bases between. Germline V gives CDR1 MNHNS, CDR2 SASEGT. This CDR3 is CATSTDHQRPQHF. CDR3 coding DNA: TGTGCCACGTCGACAGACCACCAGCGGCCCCAGCATTTT.

This clonotype was seen repeatedly, ten times or more. The V gene is TRBV7-9, the J gene TRBJ2-5; 10 bases are shared with TRBD2. This CDR3 has 15 amino acids. Germline lookup yields CDR1 SEHNR and CDR2 FQNEAQ (reference sequence). With V trimmed by 4 bases and J by 1 base, 3 bases remained unmatched. The CDR3, as DNA: TGTGCCAGCAGCTCGAGGACTAGCGGCCAAGAGACCCAGTACTTC. This codes for CASSSRTSGQETQYF.

This chain connects TRBV25-1 to TRBJ2-7, with 8 bases matching TRBD2. The germline V gene has CDR1 MGHDK and CDR2 SYGVNS. The CDR3 extends over 15 amino acids. Trimming took 1 base from V and 2 from J; bases not matched to a gene: 4. The CDR3 bases are TGTGCCAGCAGTGAATCGCGGGGGGCCCCCTACGAGCAGTACTTC. This codes for CASSESRGAPYEQYF.

This clonotype was seen many times. V is TRBV7-6 and J is TRBJ1-1; D unresolved. V lost 2 bases and J lost 4, with 8 bases in between. The CDR3 extends over 13 amino acids. Germline loops: CDR1 SGHVS, CDR2 FNYEAQ. For the CDR3, the DNA is TGTGCCAGCAGCTTATTAGGCCCCACTGAAGCTTTCTTT. Its protein product is CASSLLGPTEAFF.

This clonotype was detected many times. The chain links TRBV11-2 to TRBJ2-7; possibly TRBD1 or TRBD2 for D (5 bases each). The CDR3 consists of 15 residues. The germline gives CDR1 SGHAT, CDR2 FQNNGV. Trimming removed 1 base from V and 2 bases from J, with 12 bases in between. The CDR3, as DNA: TGTGCCAGCAGCTTAGCCCGGGACCCAGCCTACGAGCAGTACTTC. Its translation: CASSLARDPAYEQYF.

As regards this clonotype: Germline and junction disagree at one end, which may indicate a read error. V and J are TRBV5-1 and TRBJ2-1; D possibly matches TRBD1 or TRBD2 (5 bases each). In germline, CDR1 is SGHRS, CDR2 YFSETQ. The CDR3 covers 14 residues. The CDR3, as DNA: TGCGCCACCAGCTCCCTGGGGGTCCGTAGTGAGCAGTTCTTC. It translates to CATSSLGVRSEQFF.

This clonotype was recorded a few times. The chain joins TRBV3-1 to TRBJ1-2; TRBD1 agrees at 8 bases. The CDR3 spans 15 residues. The trim removed 2 bases at V and 4 bases at J, leaving 6 bases unmatched. The germline V gene has CDR1 LGHDT and CDR2 YNNKEL (reference sequence). CDR3 in amino acids: CASSQPGQGIYGYTF. CDR3 in DNA: TGTGCCAGCAGCCAACCTGGACAGGGAATCTATGGCTACACCTTC. Full variable domain (outside the CDR3, taken from reference TRBV3-1 and TRBJ1-2): DTAVSQTPKYLVTQMGNDKSIKCEQNLGHDTMYWYKQDSKKFLKIMFSYNNKELIINETVPNRFSPKSPDKAHLNLHINSLELGDSAVYFCASSQPGQGIYGYTFGSGTRLTVV.

The chain joins TRBV3-1 to TRBJ1-2; 7 bases are shared with TRBD1. Germline V gene data show CDR1 as LGHDT and CDR2 as YNNKEL (reference sequence). V gave up 5 bases and J gave up 6 bases; unmatched junction bases: 9. This CDR3 region has 14 residues. This CDR3 is CASSTPTGRDGYTF. CDR3 coding DNA: TGTGCCAGCAGCACCCCGACAGGGCGAGATGGCTACACCTTC.

This sequence joins TRBV6-6 and TRBJ1-5, with D perhaps TRBD1 (6 bases). The CDR3 runs to 17 residues. Germline loops: CDR1 MNHNY, CDR2 SVGAGI (reference sequence). The V gene lost 5 bases and the J gene lost 1 base, with 18 bases spanning the gap. The DNA for the CDR3 is TGTGCCAGCAGTCCCTACAGGGTCTCGGTAAGCAATCAGCCCCAGCATTTT. This codes for CASSPYRVSVSNQPQHF.

A few counts support this clonotype. The chain has TRBV19 and TRBJ2-7, with 8 bases identical to TRBD1. The CDR3 loop spans 13 amino acids. In germline, CDR1 is LNHDA, CDR2 SQIVND (reference sequence). The V and J ends lost 5 bases and 3 bases, in that order; junction bases with no gene match: 3. The CDR3 is CASSAGTGYEQYF. CDR3 bases: TGTGCCAGTAGTGCTGGGACAGGCTACGAGCAGTACTTC.

This chain uses TRBV5-1 with TRBJ1-1; TRBD1 might be the D (5 bases). This CDR3 contains 12 residues. Trimming removed 4 bases at V and 7 bases at J, with 11 bases between. From germline, CDR1 is SGHRS and CDR2 YFSETQ. Here the CDR3 reads CASSQTGHEAFF. CDR3 bases: TGCGCCAGCAGCCAAACAGGTCATGAAGCTTTCTTT.

This clonotype was observed many times. The J gene is TRBJ2-5, the V gene TRBV5-1; 7 bases are shared with TRBD1. V was pared by 2 bases and J by 2 bases, with 6 bases of the junction left unmatched. Germline CDR1 and CDR2: SGHRS and YFSETQ. The CDR3 runs 15 residues. CDR3 DNA: TGCGCCAGCAGCTTTGTCCCGGGACAGCAAGAGACCCAGTACTTC. Amino acid sequence: CASSFVPGQQETQYF.

Ten or more counts support this clonotype. V and J are TRBV6-5 and TRBJ1-2; D remains ambiguous. This CDR3 contains 18 residues. Trimming removed 0 bases at V and 8 bases at J, with 25 bases between. Germline loops: CDR1 MNHEY, CDR2 SVGAGI. The CDR3 spells CASSYSYVRAARRKGYTF. The CDR3 DNA is TGTGCCAGCAGTTACTCTTACGTACGGGCGGCGCGAAGGAAAGGCTACACCTTC.